These 16 T cell receptor beta chains originate from one sample sequenced in a study of shared clonotypes between healthy human individuals. Repertoires were generated with immunoSEQ multiplex PCR, while TCRdb's copy carries only in-frame clones and drops some. The data hold approximately 2.4 million clones, with approximately 94% observed a single time. Sequencing input: naive CD4+ T cells sorted from blood. Indicated subset: CD45RA+ positively selected. The receptors here all came from a young man in good health.

The V call is TRBV10-3, the J call TRBJ2-1, with D uncertain. Germline assignment: CDR1 ENHRY and CDR2 SYGVKD. The V end lost 0 bases, the J end lost 5 bases, and 8 bases lay between the germline ends. CDR3 length: 14 residues. The CDR3 region has the DNA TGTGCCATCAGTGAGTCGCTGTTCGACAATGAGCAGTTCTTC. Translated: CAISESLFDNEQFF.

This chain links TRBV27 with TRBJ2-7, with D possibly being TRBD2 (6 bases). Trimming took off 3 bases at V and 7 bases at J, with 16 bases between the two ends. The CDR3 length is 14 residues. Germline V CDR1 and CDR2: MNHEY, SMNVEV (reference sequence). This CDR3 reads CASSFRGLSGEQYF. DNA for the CDR3: TGTGCCAGCAGTTTTCGGGGGTTATCGGGGGAGCAGTACTTC.

The rearrangement joins TRBV4-1 to TRBJ2-5; 11 nucleotides agree with TRBD2. The CDR3 extends over 16 amino acids. Germline V CDR1 and CDR2: MGHRA, YSYEKL. After removal of 3 bases from V and 5 bases from J, the junction contained 8 bases not matched to a gene. The CDR3 is CASSHSLAGGPETQYF. CDR3 in DNA: TGCGCCAGCAGCCACTCATTAGCGGGAGGGCCTGAGACCCAGTACTTC.

This clone appeared once. The rearrangement uses TRBV6-5 and TRBJ1-2, with 10 bases that match TRBD1. The J segment lost 6 bases and the V segment lost 6 bases, leaving 7 bases of the junction unmatched. The germline gives CDR1 MNHEY, CDR2 SVGAGI. This CDR3 contains 14 residues. This chain's CDR3 is CASRSGTGDNGYTF. The CDR3 nucleotides are TGTGCCAGCAGGTCCGGGACAGGGGATAATGGCTACACCTTC.

This chain joins TRBV13 and TRBJ2-1; 11 bases are a match to TRBD1. This CDR3 is 15 amino acids long. The germline gives CDR1 PRHDT, CDR2 FYEKMQ (reference sequence). J was trimmed by 9 bases and V by 5 bases; bases with no gene match: 9. The CDR3 region is CASSTPGTGGFEQFF. CDR3 nucleotides: TGTGCCAGCAGCACGCCCGGGACAGGGGGGTTTGAGCAGTTCTTC.

This chain connects TRBV7-9 to TRBJ2-7; 9 positions match TRBD1. V lost 4 bases to trimming and J lost 6 bases; unmatched junction nucleotides: 10. CDR3 size: 15 residues. Germline assignment: CDR1 SEHNR and CDR2 FQNEAQ (reference sequence). CDR3 in DNA: TGTGCCAGCAGCTCGGACAGGGGACGACTGGCCGAGCAGTACTTC. This codes for CASSSDRGRLAEQYF.

In DNA, the CDR3 is TGTGCCACCAGGGGGTGGGGGTTGAATTCACCCCTCCACTTT. Protein: CATRGWGLNSPLHF. V usage is TRBV6-5 and J usage is TRBJ1-6, with 7 positions matching TRBD1. J was trimmed by 7 bases and V by 10 bases; bases with no gene match: 10. Per germline, CDR1 MNHEY and CDR2 SVGAGI. The CDR3 extends over 14 amino acids.

The chain recombines TRBV7-9 with TRBJ2-7; D might be TRBD2 (6 bases). The CDR3 has 13 residues. Germline V gene sequence: CDR1 SEHNR, CDR2 FQNEAQ (reference sequence). The V end lost 5 bases, the J end lost 3 bases, and 11 bases lay between the germline ends. The CDR3 nucleotides read TGTGCCAGCAGCCGCGGGAACCTCTACGAGCAGTACTTC. Protein: CASSRGNLYEQYF.

V usage is TRBV6-1 and J usage is TRBJ2-7, with TRBD1 identical over 11 bases. Trimming cost V 6 bases and J 2 bases; bases outside gene matches: 6. CDR1 is MNHNS and CDR2 is SASEGT in the germline V gene. This CDR3 is 15 amino acids long. In DNA, the CDR3 is TGTGCCAGCAGGGCCGGGACAGGGGGAGCCTACGAGCAGTACTTC. Encoded protein: CASRAGTGGAYEQYF.

As concerns this clone: Distinct nucleotide sequences in the sample also encode this CDR3. The genes are TRBV7-2 and TRBJ2-7; 11 bases line up with TRBD2. J was trimmed by 3 bases and V by 5 bases; bases with no gene match: 9. CDR3 length: 16 residues. Germline-derived CDR1 and CDR2 are SGHTA and FQGNSA. The chain's CDR3 is CASSLSGTSGSYEQYF. In DNA, the CDR3 is TGTGCCAGCAGCCTCTCTGGTACTAGCGGGAGCTACGAGCAGTACTTC.

The chain joins TRBV5-1 to TRBJ2-3; D ambiguous. V lost 4 bases and J 6 bases, leaving 6 bases between the germline ends. Germline V gene lookup returns CDR1 SGHRS and CDR2 YFSETQ. This CDR3 spans 11 amino acids. CDR3 sequence reads: CASSRMDTQYF. CDR3 nucleotides: TGCGCCAGCAGCCGCATGGATACGCAGTATTTT.

The V gene is TRBV6-5, the J gene TRBJ2-7; TRBD2 aligns across 11 bases. Germline CDR1 and CDR2: MNHEY and SVGAGI. The CDR3 runs to 15 residues. V was clipped by 6 bases and J by 5 bases; unmatched bases: 9. As DNA, the CDR3 is TGTGCCAGCAGCCGAAGACTAGCGGGAACGCACGAGCAGTACTTC. Its translation is CASSRRLAGTHEQYF.

Turning to this clone: Other DNA sequences from this sample encode an identical CDR3 as well. V is TRBV5-1 and J is TRBJ1-2; no definite D call. V was clipped by 0 bases and J by 8 bases, with 8 bases between them. This CDR3 has 12 residues. Germline V gives CDR1 SGHRS, CDR2 YFSETQ. This CDR3 is CASSLEGSGYTF. DNA for the CDR3: TGCGCCAGCAGCTTGGAAGGGTCCGGCTACACCTTC.

The chain is built from TRBV6-5 and TRBJ1-1; D gene uncertain. The CDR3 is made up of 13 amino acids. Trimming removed 6 bases at V and 1 base at J, with 9 bases between. Germline assignment: CDR1 MNHEY and CDR2 SVGAGI. In DNA, the CDR3 is TGTGCCAGCAGGCCGGTTACGAACACTGAAGCTTTCTTT. Its protein is CASRPVTNTEAFF.

CDR3 sequence: CASSLPGQLNYGYTF. The DNA for the CDR3 is TGCGCCAGCAGCTTGCCGGGACAGCTCAACTATGGCTACACCTTC. This sequence joins TRBV5-1 and TRBJ1-2; TRBD1 matches 7 bases. Germline CDR1 is SGHRS and CDR2 is YFSETQ. The CDR3 consists of 15 residues. Trimming at V came to 1 base and at J to 2 bases, leaving 5 bases not matched to a gene.

The V and J genes are TRBV6-5 and TRBJ1-6; a weak D match, TRBD1 (6 bases). V lost 2 bases, J lost 6 bases, and 11 bases lay in between. CDR1 and CDR2 (germline): MNHEY, SVGAGI. This CDR3 comprises 15 residues. DNA for the CDR3: TGTGCCAGCAGTTACGCGGGACAAATTAATTCACCCCTCCACTTT. The encoded protein is CASSYAGQINSPLHF.